Listed below are T cell receptor beta chains from one sample, sequenced in a study of human T cells and chemical hapten exposure. One entry per CDR3 protein, called by TCRdb with MiXCR from the RACE reads. This sample has about 34,000 distinct CDR3 sequences, with 5.5% to 8% found just once. Source: whole blood, taken in connection with sensitization to the hapten diphenylcyclopropenone (DPC). These receptors all come from a woman aged 30 to 39 with alopecia areata. Some clones in this sample may be carry-over from other donors' samples. Each CDR3 is given with its conserved first and last residue. A D gene is named only where the DNA matches it firmly. A row's size may be missing; if present it is once, few, many or a size class.

D gene | J gene | clone size | V gene | CDR3 DNA | CDR3 protein
- | TRBJ2-7 | many | TRBV9 | TGTGCCAGCAGCCCCGGGATCCGGGCAAGCTCCTACGAGCAGTACTTC | CASSPGIRASSYEQYF
TRBD2 | TRBJ2-1 | - | TRBV28 | TGTGCCAGCAGTAATAGCGGGGAGGAGCAGTTCTTC | CASSNSGEEQFF
- | TRBJ2-1 | few | TRBV6-5 | TGTGCCAGCAGTTACGGGACACTGAGCTCCTACAATGAGCAGTTCTTC | CASSYGTLSSYNEQFF
TRBD2 | TRBJ2-3 | few | TRBV20-1 | TGCAGTGCTAGAGTCCGGGGGGGGTCCCCAGATACGCAGTATTTT | CSARVRGGSPDTQYF
- | TRBJ2-5 | - | TRBV7-9 | TGTGCCAGCAGCAGACAGCGAGAGACCCAGTACTTC | CASSRQRETQYF
- | TRBJ1-6 | - | TRBV27 | TGTGCCAGCACCCCGGGACAACAAGGGTCACCCCTCCACTTT | CASTPGQQGSPLHF
- | TRBJ2-5 | - | TRBV30 | TGTGCCTGGACGGAGGGGGCTTATCAGTACTTC | CAWTEGAYQYF
TRBD1 | TRBJ1-4 | - | TRBV28 | TGTGCCAGCAGCCGGACAGGGGTACGTGAAAAACTGTTTTTT | CASSRTGVREKLFF
- | TRBJ2-1 | many | TRBV20-1 | TGCAGTGCGCGGGGTGCTCTAAGGGAGCAGTTCTTC | CSARGALREQFF
- | TRBJ2-2 | many | TRBV29-1 | TGCAGCGTTGAGTGGGGGGCCCAAACCGGGGAGCTGTTTTTT | CSVEWGAQTGELFF
- | TRBJ1-6 | - | TRBV6-6 | TGTGCCAGCAGTTACTCCGGGGACTCACCCCTCCACTTT | CASSYSGDSPLHF
- | TRBJ1-1 | many | TRBV4-3 | TGCGCCAGCAGCCAAGATGTCAGGAGGGGAGCTTTCTTT | CASSQDVRRGAFF
- | TRBJ1-1 | few | TRBV5-4 | TGTGCCAGCAGCTTGGAAGTGGGGGACACTGAAGCTTTCTTT | CASSLEVGDTEAFF
- | TRBJ2-5 | many | TRBV7-9 | TGTGCCAGCAGCTTGGGGATAATGGAGACCCAGTACTTC | CASSLGIMETQYF
TRBD2 | TRBJ2-5 | - | TRBV20-1 | TGCAGTGCTAGAGTTCTAGCGGGGACCCAGGACCAGTACTTC | CSARVLAGTQDQYF
- | TRBJ1-6 | many | TRBV5-4 | TGTGCCAGCAGCTCACAGGACAGATCTATGGCCCTCCACTTT | CASSSQDRSMALHF
- | TRBJ1-1 | many | TRBV5-1 | TGCGCCAGCAGCCCTCAGCAGGGGCCCTCTGAAGCTTTCTTT | CASSPQQGPSEAFF
- | TRBJ1-1 | many | TRBV7-9 | TGTGCCAGCAGCTTAGGGCAGGGAATGGGGATGAACACTGAAGCTTTCTTT | CASSLGQGMGMNTEAFF
- | TRBJ1-5 | - | TRBV20-1 | TGCAGTGCTAGAGATGGGTACAGCAATCAGCCCCAGCATTTT | CSARDGYSNQPQHF
TRBD1 | TRBJ2-2 | many | TRBV9 | TGTGCCAGCAGCGTAACCCCGGGACAGGGGGTCACCGGGGAGCTGTTTTTT | CASSVTPGQGVTGELFF
- | TRBJ1-4 | many | TRBV6-5 | TGTGCCAGCAGCGTCAACAGGGACGAAAAACTGTTTTTT | CASSVNRDEKLFF
- | TRBJ2-3 | - | TRBV14 | TGTGCCAGCAGCCAAGACGGCACTATGAACACAGATACGCAGTATTTT | CASSQDGTMNTDTQYF
- | TRBJ2-2 | - | TRBV12-3/TRBV12-4 | TGTGCCAGCAGAGAACAGGGTATTGGCGGGGAGCTGTTTTTT | CASREQGIGGELFF
- | TRBJ2-4 | - | TRBV12-3/TRBV12-4 | TGTGCCAGCAGTCCGGGGGCTGAAAACATTCAGTACTTC | CASSPGAENIQYF
- | TRBJ1-2 | many | TRBV2 | TGTGCCAGCGGGACGGACTATGGCTACACCTTC | CASGTDYGYTF
- | TRBJ1-6 | few | TRBV6-2/TRBV6-3 | TGTGCCAGCAGCCAGACCCTTTCACCCCTCCACTTT | CASSQTLSPLHF
- | TRBJ1-5 | few | TRBV18 | TGTGCCAGCTCACTCCAGGGTCCGCGCAATCAGCCCCAGCATTTT | CASSLQGPRNQPQHF
TRBD1 | TRBJ1-5 | few | TRBV30 | TGTGCCTTTGACAGGGCAGGTGGTCAGCCCCAGCATTTT | CAFDRAGGQPQHF
- | TRBJ1-5 | few | TRBV7-2 | TGTGCCAGCAGCTTAGAAAGGAATCAGCCCCAGCATTTT | CASSLERNQPQHF
- | TRBJ2-5 | - | TRBV29-1 | TGCAGCGTTAAAGACACGTACCAAGAGACCCAGTACTTC | CSVKDTYQETQYF
- | TRBJ1-5 | few | TRBV5-1 | TGCGCCAGCAGCCCGGGTCCAGGCAATCAGCCCCAGCATTTT | CASSPGPGNQPQHF
TRBD1 | TRBJ2-1 | many | TRBV6-5 | TGTGCCAGCAGTCTTGGTGAGGACAGGGGGTTCGGAAATGAGCAGTTCTTC | CASSLGEDRGFGNEQFF
- | TRBJ1-5 | many | TRBV4-3 | TGCGCCAGCAGTCAGGGAGAAAATCAGCCCCAGCATTTT | CASSQGENQPQHF
TRBD2 | TRBJ2-2 | many | TRBV7-3 | TGTGCCAGCAGCCAGACTAGCGGGGGCCTAGCCGGGGAGCTGTTTTTT | CASSQTSGGLAGELFF
TRBD1 | TRBJ1-6 | few | TRBV7-9 | TGTGCCAGCAGCTTCCCGACAGGGATGATTGGTAATAATTCACCCCTCCACTTT | CASSFPTGMIGNNSPLHF
- | TRBJ1-6 | few | TRBV14 | TGTGCCAGCAGCCATGATCAGAGACCCCTCCACTTT | CASSHDQRPLHF
TRBD1 | TRBJ2-7 | many | TRBV27 | TGTGCCAGCAGTTTGCTTGGACAGGGTTACGAGCAGTACTTC | CASSLLGQGYEQYF
TRBD1 | TRBJ2-1 | - | TRBV12-3/TRBV12-4 | TGTGCCAGCAGTCCAAGACAGGGGTCCTACAATGAGCAGTTCTTC | CASSPRQGSYNEQFF
- | TRBJ2-1 | many | TRBV12-5 | TGTGCTAGTGGCTACTACAATGAGCAGTTCTTC | CASGYYNEQFF
TRBD2 | TRBJ2-7 | many | TRBV7-2 | TGTGCCAGCAGACTTCTAGCGGGGGCGACCTACGAGCAGTACTTC | CASRLLAGATYEQYF
- | TRBJ1-2 | few | TRBV16 | TGTGCCAGCAGCCAATCGAAAGGGCCATACTATGGCTACACCTTC | CASSQSKGPYYGYTF
TRBD2 | TRBJ2-5 | many | TRBV24-1 | TGTGCCACCAGTGGCGGGGGAAGCATCCAAGAGACCCAGTACTTC | CATSGGGSIQETQYF
- | TRBJ1-4 | - | TRBV2 | TGTGCCAGCAGGGCAGCGCGTCTCAACGAAAAACTGTTTTTT | CASRAARLNEKLFF
- | TRBJ1-4 | - | TRBV28 | TGTGCCAGCGGGGGGGGGATAAAACTGTTTTTT | CASGGGIKLFF
- | TRBJ2-1 | many | TRBV21-1 | TGTGCCAGCAGCAACTTCGACATCTGCTCCTACAATGAGCAGTTCTTC | CASSNFDICSYNEQFF
- | TRBJ1-2 | - | TRBV3-1 | TGTGCCAGCAGCCAATGGGCTGGCGGCTACACCTTC | CASSQWAGGYTF
TRBD1 | TRBJ1-4 | - | TRBV28 | TGTGCCAGCAGTTTATCGACAGGGGGCTTTGGAAAACTGTTTTTT | CASSLSTGGFGKLFF
- | TRBJ1-6 | few | TRBV4-3 | TGCGCCAGCAGCCAAGATAAAGGCAGGGGAAGGTCACCCCTCCACTTT | CASSQDKGRGRSPLHF
TRBD1 | TRBJ1-1 | - | TRBV29-1 | TGCAGCGTCGAAAGGGACAGGGGGCTCACTGAAGCTTTCTTT | CSVERDRGLTEAFF
- | TRBJ2-7 | - | TRBV29-1 | TGCAGCGTTGAAATTCTGGGGGCTGGGGGGCAGTACTTC | CSVEILGAGGQYF
- | TRBJ1-2 | many | TRBV20-1 | TGCAGTGCTATAATGGGAAAAGGGGTCGACTATGGCTACACCTTC | CSAIMGKGVDYGYTF
- | TRBJ2-7 | - | TRBV5-1 | TGCGCCAGCGATTCCTACGAGCAGTACTTC | CASDSYEQYF